This is a list of T cell receptor beta chains from one sample in a study of blood T cells in healthy people across ages. One entry per CDR3 protein results from TCRdb running MiXCR on the 5' RACE reads. The repertoire holds about 570,000 distinct CDR3 sequences, with 25% to 30% as singletons. Sequenced material: blood. The receptors come from a woman aged 70-85 years in good health. Each CDR3 is given with its conserved first and last residue. D genes are given only for firm matches. Where a row states a size, it is once, few, many or the class of an expanded clone; other rows omit it.

D gene	V gene	clone size	J gene	CDR3 DNA	CDR3 protein
.	TRBV20-1	many	TRBJ1-2	TGCAGTGCTAGAGATATTTGGCCCCAAGGGTACACCTTC	CSARDIWPQGYTF
TRBD2	TRBV7-2	.	TRBJ2-5	TGTGCCAGCAGCTTGCGCGGGGGGGCCCCTCAAGAGACCCAGTACTTC	CASSLRGGAPQETQYF
TRBD2	TRBV4-3	.	TRBJ2-3	TGCGCCAGCAGCCAAGATCCGAGCGGGGGGGCCAAAGATACGCAGTATTTT	CASSQDPSGGAKDTQYF
.	TRBV5-1	many	TRBJ2-1	TGCGCCAGCAGCTTGCCGGGGGTAGTTCGAAATGAGCAGTTCTTC	CASSLPGVVRNEQFF
TRBD1	TRBV24-1	.	TRBJ1-2	TGTGCCACCAGTGATTACAGGGGAACCCATGGCTACACCTTC	CATSDYRGTHGYTF
TRBD2	TRBV4-2	few	TRBJ2-3	TGTGCCAGCAGCCAAGAAGGACTAGCGGGGTCCACAGATACGCAGTATTTT	CASSQEGLAGSTDTQYF
.	TRBV4-3	.	TRBJ2-6	TGCGCCAGCAGCCGCGATCAGTACTCTGGGGCCAACGTCCTGACTTTC	CASSRDQYSGANVLTF
.	TRBV18	many	TRBJ2-5	TGTGCCAGCTCACCGGGAGGACGGGAGACCCAGTACTTC	CASSPGGRETQYF
TRBD1	TRBV6-5	.	TRBJ1-2	TGTGCCAGCAGCCCGAAGGGGGCAGATATTTCGCGGGGCTACACCTTC	CASSPKGADISRGYTF
TRBD1	TRBV5-1	.	TRBJ1-4	TGCGCCAGCAGCGCACGACAGGGAGGAGCTAATGAAAAACTGTTTTTT	CASSARQGGANEKLFF
.	TRBV5-1	.	TRBJ2-5	TGCGCCAGCAGCTTGGTGCTAGTCGGTGAGACCCAGTACTTC	CASSLVLVGETQYF
.	TRBV11-1	.	TRBJ2-6	TGTGCCAGCAGCGCGGCCGTACGATCTGGGGCCAACGTCCTGACTTTC	CASSAAVRSGANVLTF
TRBD2	TRBV20-1	few	TRBJ2-3	TGCAGTGCTAGGGGACTAGCGGGGGGGCAAGCAGATACGCAGTATTTT	CSARGLAGGQADTQYF
.	TRBV9	few	TRBJ2-1	TGTGCCAGCAGCGTAGGGGGGAGGAGGGCCGACAATGAGCAGTTCTTC	CASSVGGRRADNEQFF
.	TRBV6-5	.	TRBJ1-1	TGTGCCAGCAGTTGGGGGTCCGGAGCTTTCTTT	CASSWGSGAFF
.	TRBV5-1	few	TRBJ2-5	TGCGCCAGCAGCTTGGAACTTATGAGGGGAGCAGAGACCCAGTACTTC	CASSLELMRGAETQYF
TRBD2	TRBV3-1	.	TRBJ2-1	TGTGCCAGCAGCCAAGAACTAGCGGTCTACAATGAGCAGTTCTTC	CASSQELAVYNEQFF
TRBD2	TRBV7-3	.	TRBJ2-1	TGTGCCAGCAGCTTATTAGCGGGGGGATCCTACAATGAGCAGTTCTTC	CASSLLAGGSYNEQFF
TRBD2	TRBV6-1	.	TRBJ2-2	TGTGCCAGCAGTGGCGGGGGGCTCACCGGGGAGCTGTTTTTT	CASSGGGLTGELFF
TRBD2	TRBV4-2	few	TRBJ2-1	TGTGCCAGCAGCCAAAGGTTGTTTGGGGGGGATAATGAGCAGTTCTTC	CASSQRLFGGDNEQFF
.	TRBV20-1	.	TRBJ2-3	TGCAGTGCTATGCAGACCGGGAAGGGATCGGATACGCAGTATTTT	CSAMQTGKGSDTQYF
.	TRBV4-3	few	TRBJ2-7	TGCGCCAGCAGCCAGACGACAGAGCCAGCCTACGAGCAGTACTTC	CASSQTTEPAYEQYF
TRBD2	TRBV6-6	few	TRBJ2-1	TGTGCCAGCAGTTATACTAGCGGGGGGGTCTATGAGCAGTTCTTC	CASSYTSGGVYEQFF
.	TRBV12-3/TRBV12-4	few	TRBJ2-1	TGTGCCAGCAGTTTATCGGGGGCGTTCTACAATGAGCAGTTCTTC	CASSLSGAFYNEQFF
.	TRBV20-1	.	TRBJ2-7	TGCAGTGCTATCGGGCAGGAAAGATACGAGCAGTACTTC	CSAIGQERYEQYF
.	TRBV30	few	TRBJ2-7	TGTGCCTGGGCGGGTACCCCTAGTGAGCAGTACTTC	CAWAGTPSEQYF
TRBD2	TRBV20-1	.	TRBJ2-3	TGCAGTGCTAAACTAGCGGGGGGGGCAGATACGCAGTATTTT	CSAKLAGGADTQYF
.	TRBV9	few	TRBJ2-3	TGTGCCAGCAGCGTAGACAGGGATATGGCCAGGGATACGCAGTATTTT	CASSVDRDMARDTQYF